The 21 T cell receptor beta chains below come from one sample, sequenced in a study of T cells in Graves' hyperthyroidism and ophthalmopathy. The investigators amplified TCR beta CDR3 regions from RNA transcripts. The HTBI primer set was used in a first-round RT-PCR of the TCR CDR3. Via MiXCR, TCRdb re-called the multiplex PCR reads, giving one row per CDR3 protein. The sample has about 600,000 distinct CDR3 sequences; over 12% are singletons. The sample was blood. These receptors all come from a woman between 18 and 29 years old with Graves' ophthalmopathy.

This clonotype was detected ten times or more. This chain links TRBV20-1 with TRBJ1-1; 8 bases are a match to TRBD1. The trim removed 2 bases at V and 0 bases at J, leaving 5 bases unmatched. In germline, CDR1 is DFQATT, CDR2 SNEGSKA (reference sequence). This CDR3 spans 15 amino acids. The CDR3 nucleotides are TGCAGTGCTAGATCAGGGGGCCACATGAACACTGAAGCTTTCTTT. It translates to CSARSGGHMNTEAFF.

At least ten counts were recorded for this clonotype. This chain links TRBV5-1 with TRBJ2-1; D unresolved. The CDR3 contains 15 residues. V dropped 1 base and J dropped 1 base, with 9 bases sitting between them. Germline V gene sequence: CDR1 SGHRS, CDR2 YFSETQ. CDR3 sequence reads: CASSLIGLSYNEQFF. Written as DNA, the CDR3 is TGCGCCAGCAGCTTGATCGGGTTATCCTACAATGAGCAGTTCTTC.

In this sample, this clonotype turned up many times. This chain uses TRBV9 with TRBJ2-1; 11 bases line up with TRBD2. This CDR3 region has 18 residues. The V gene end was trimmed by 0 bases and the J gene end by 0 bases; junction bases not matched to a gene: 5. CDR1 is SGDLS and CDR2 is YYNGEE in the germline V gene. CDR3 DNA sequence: TGTGCCAGCAGCGTAGCTACTAGCGGGGGAAGCTCCTACAATGAGCAGTTCTTC. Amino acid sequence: CASSVATSGGSSYNEQFF.

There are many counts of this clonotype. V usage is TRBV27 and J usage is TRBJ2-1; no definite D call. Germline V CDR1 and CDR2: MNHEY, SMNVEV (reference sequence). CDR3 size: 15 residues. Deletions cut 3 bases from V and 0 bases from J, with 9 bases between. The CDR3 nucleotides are TGTGCCAGCAGTTTGTCCCCGAGCTCCTACAATGAGCAGTTCTTC. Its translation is CASSLSPSSYNEQFF.

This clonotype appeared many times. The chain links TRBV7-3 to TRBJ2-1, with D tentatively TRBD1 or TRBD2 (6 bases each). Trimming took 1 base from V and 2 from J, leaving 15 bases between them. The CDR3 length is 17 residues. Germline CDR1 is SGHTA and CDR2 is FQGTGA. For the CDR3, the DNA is TGTGCCAGCAGCTTAAGGGGGGCCAAACAAGCCTACAATGAGCAGTTCTTC. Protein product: CASSLRGAKQAYNEQFF.

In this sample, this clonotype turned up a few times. For the CDR3, the DNA is TGTGCCAGCACCCTTCGACGAAATTCACCCCTCCACTTT. Translating it yields CASTLRRNSPLHF. The rearrangement uses TRBV6-1 and TRBJ1-6; D is ambiguous. The CDR3 loop spans 13 amino acids. CDR1 and CDR2 from the germline V gene are MNHNS and SASEGT. Trimming removed 7 bases from V and 7 bases from J, with 11 bases in between.

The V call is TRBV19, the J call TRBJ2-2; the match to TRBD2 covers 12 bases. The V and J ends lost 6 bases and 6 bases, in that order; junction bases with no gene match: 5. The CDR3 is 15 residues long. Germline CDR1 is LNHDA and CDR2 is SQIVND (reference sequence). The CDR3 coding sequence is TGTGCCAGTAGCCCGACTAGCGGGGGCCCCGGGGAGCTGTTTTTT. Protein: CASSPTSGGPGELFF.

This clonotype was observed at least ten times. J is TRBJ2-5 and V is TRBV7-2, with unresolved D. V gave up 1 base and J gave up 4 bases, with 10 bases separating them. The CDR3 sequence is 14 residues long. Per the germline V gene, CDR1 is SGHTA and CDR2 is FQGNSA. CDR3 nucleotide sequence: TGTGCCAGCAGCTTAGGTCACGATAGAGAGACCCAGTACTTC. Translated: CASSLGHDRETQYF.

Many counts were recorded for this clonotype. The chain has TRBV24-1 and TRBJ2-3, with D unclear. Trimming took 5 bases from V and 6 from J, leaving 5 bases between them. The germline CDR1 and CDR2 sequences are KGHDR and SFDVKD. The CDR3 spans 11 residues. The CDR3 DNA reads TGTGCCACCAGTGTTCTGGATACGCAGTATTTT. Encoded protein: CATSVLDTQYF.

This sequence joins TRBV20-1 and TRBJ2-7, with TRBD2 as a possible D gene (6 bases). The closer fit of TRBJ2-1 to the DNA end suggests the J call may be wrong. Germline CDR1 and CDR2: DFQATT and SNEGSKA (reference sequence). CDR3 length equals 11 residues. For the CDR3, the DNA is TGCAGTGCTCGGGGGTTTGCCGAGCAGTTCTTC. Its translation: CSARGFAEQFF.

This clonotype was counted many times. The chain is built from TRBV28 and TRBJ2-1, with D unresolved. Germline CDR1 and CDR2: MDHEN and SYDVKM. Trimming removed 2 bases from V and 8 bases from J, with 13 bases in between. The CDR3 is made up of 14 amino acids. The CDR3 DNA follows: TGTGCCAGCAGTTTACCGGACGGAGTCGATGAGCAGTTCTTC. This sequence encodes CASSLPDGVDEQFF. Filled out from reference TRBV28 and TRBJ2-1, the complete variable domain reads DVKVTQSSRYLVKRTGEKVFLECVQDMDHENMFWYRQDPGLGLRLIYFSYDVKMKEKGDIPEGYSVSREKKERFSLILESASTNQTSMYLCASSLPDGVDEQFFGPGTRLTVL.

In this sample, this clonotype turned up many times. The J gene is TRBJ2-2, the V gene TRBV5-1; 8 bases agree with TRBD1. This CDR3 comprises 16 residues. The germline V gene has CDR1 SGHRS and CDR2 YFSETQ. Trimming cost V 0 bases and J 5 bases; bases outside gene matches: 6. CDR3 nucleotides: TGCGCCAGCAGCTTGGCGCAGGGGGCAGGTACCGGGGAGCTGTTTTTT. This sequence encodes CASSLAQGAGTGELFF.

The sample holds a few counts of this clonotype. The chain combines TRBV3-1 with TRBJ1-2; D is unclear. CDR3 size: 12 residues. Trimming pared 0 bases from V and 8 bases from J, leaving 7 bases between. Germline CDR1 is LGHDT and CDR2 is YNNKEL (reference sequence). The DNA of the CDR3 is TGTGCCAGCAGCCAAGAAAGGAGGGGCTACACCTTC. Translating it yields CASSQERRGYTF.

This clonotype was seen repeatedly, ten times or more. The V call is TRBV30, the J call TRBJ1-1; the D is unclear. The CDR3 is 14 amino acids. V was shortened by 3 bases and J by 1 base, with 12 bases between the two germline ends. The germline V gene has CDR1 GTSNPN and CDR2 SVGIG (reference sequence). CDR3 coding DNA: TGTGCCTGGAGAAGATACTGGGGGAACACTGAAGCTTTCTTT. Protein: CAWRRYWGNTEAFF.

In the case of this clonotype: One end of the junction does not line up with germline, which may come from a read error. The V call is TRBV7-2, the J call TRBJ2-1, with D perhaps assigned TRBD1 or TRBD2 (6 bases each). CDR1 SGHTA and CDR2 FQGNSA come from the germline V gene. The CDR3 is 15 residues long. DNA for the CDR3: TGTGCCGGCAGCTTATCCCAGGGGCGGGGCAATGAGCAGTTCTTC. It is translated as CAGSLSQGRGNEQFF.

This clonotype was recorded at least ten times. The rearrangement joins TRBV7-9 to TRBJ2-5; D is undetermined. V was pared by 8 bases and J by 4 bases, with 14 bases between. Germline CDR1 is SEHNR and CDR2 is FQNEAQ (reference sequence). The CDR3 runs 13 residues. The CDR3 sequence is CASEAKVRETQYF. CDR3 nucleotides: TGTGCCAGCGAGGCAAAGGTGCGAGAGACCCAGTACTTC. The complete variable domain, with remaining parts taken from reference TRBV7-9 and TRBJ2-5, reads DTGVSQNPRHKITKRGQNVTFRCDPISEHNRLYWYRQTLGQGPEFLTYFQNEAQLEKSRLLSDRFSAERPKGSFSTLEIQRTEQGDSAMYLCASEAKVRETQYFGPGTRLLVL.

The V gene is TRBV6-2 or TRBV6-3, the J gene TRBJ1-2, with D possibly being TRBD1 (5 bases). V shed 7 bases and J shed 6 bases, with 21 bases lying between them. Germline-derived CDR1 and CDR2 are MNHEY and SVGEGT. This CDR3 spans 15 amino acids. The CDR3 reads CASKLLSIGADGYTF. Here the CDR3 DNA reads TGTGCCAGCAAGCTACTTTCGATCGGGGCCGATGGCTACACCTTC.

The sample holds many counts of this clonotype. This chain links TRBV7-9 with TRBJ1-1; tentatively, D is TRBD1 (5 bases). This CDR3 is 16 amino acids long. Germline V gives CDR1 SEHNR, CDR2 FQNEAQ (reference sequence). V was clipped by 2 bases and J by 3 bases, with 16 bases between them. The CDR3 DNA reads TGTGCCAGCAGCTTAAGGCGGGACCGTGGGGACACTGAAGCTTTCTTT. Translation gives CASSLRRDRGDTEAFF.

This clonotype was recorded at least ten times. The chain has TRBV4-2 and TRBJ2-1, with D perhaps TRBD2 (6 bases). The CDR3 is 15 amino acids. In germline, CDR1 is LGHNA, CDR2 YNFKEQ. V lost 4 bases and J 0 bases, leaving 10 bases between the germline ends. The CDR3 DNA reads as TGTGCCAGCAGCCGGGGACTGAGCTCCTACAATGAGCAGTTCTTC. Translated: CASSRGLSSYNEQFF.

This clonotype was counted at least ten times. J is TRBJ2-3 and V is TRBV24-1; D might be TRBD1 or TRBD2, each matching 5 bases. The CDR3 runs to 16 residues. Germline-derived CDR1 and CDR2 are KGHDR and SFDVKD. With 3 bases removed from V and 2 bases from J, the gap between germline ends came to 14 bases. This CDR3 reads CATSDPGRGVTDTQYF. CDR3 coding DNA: TGTGCCACCAGTGATCCTGGTCGAGGGGTCACAGATACGCAGTATTTT.

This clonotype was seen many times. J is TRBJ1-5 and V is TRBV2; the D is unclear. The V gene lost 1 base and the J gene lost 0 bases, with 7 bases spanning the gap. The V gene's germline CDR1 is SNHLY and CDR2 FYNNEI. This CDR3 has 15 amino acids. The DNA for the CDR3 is TGTGCCAGCAGTGAAGGGCCTTATAGCAATCAGCCCCAGCATTTT. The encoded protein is CASSEGPYSNQPQHF.